Presented here are 27 T cell receptor beta chains from one specimen sequenced in a study of lymphopenia after photon versus proton radiotherapy. TCRdb's table, derived via immunoSEQ multiplex PCR, lists solely in-frame clones and lacks some. There are around 20,000 clones in the sample; around 89% occur only once, and roughly 11% lies in the top ten. Sequencing used peripheral blood, obtained from a patient treated with proton-based radiotherapy. All receptors come from a man at least 80 years old with esophageal cancer.

V is TRBV4-2 and J is TRBJ2-7, with D maybe TRBD2 (7 bases). CDR1 is LGHNA, CDR2 YNFKEQ, per germline. V dropped 1 base and J dropped 9 bases, with 22 bases sitting between them. The CDR3 consists of 16 residues. The CDR3, as DNA: TGTGCCAGCAGCCAAGTTGATTCGGGGGGCCTATGGGGGCAGTACTTC. Amino acid sequence: CASSQVDSGGLWGQYF.

The chain couples TRBV2 to TRBJ2-1, with TRBD2 identical over 11 bases. V trimming: 6 bases; J trimming: 6 bases; junction bases outside the gene matches: 7. The CDR3 extends over 15 amino acids. Germline V gene data show CDR1 as SNHLY and CDR2 as FYNNEI. CDR3 coding DNA: TGTGCCAGCAGAATAGCTAGCGGGAGGCCCAATGAGCAGTTCTTC. Encoded protein: CASRIASGRPNEQFF.

The chain recombines TRBV7-9 with TRBJ2-3; D unresolved. Germline lookup yields CDR1 SEHNR and CDR2 FQNEAQ (reference sequence). CDR3 length: 14 amino acids. V was clipped by 5 bases and J by 4 bases, with 13 bases between them. The DNA for the CDR3 is TGTGCCAGCAGCCAAGGGATTGTCCCAGATACGCAGTATTTT. This sequence encodes CASSQGIVPDTQYF.

This chain joins TRBV19 and TRBJ2-4; D gene uncertain. CDR3 length equals 14 residues. V shed 8 bases and J shed 1 base, with 12 bases lying between them. Germline V CDR1 and CDR2: LNHDA, SQIVND (reference sequence). Written as DNA, the CDR3 is TGTGCCAGTCAGGACCAGACGGCCAAAAACATTCAGTACTTC. Amino acids: CASQDQTAKNIQYF.

The chain carries TRBV12-5 and TRBJ1-1, with D possibly TRBD1 on 6 matching bases. The CDR3 sequence is 14 residues long. V was trimmed by 6 bases and J by 1 base, leaving 12 bases between them. The germline V gene encodes CDR1 LGHNT and CDR2 FRNRAP. CDR3 amino acids: CASGGGGRNTEAFF. The CDR3 bases are TGTGCTAGTGGGGGGGGCGGTCGGAACACTGAAGCTTTCTTT.

The V and J genes are TRBV7-9 and TRBJ1-2; no definite D call. The CDR3 consists of 13 residues. Germline lookup yields CDR1 SEHNR and CDR2 FQNEAQ (reference sequence). The germline V and J ends were trimmed by 3 bases and 2 bases, with 7 bases remaining between them. CDR3 DNA sequence: TGTGCCAGCAGCTTTTCGAGGAACTATGGCTACACCTTC. It encodes CASSFSRNYGYTF.

This chain connects TRBV5-4 to TRBJ1-2; no definite D call. Germline CDR1 and CDR2: SGHNT and YYREEE (reference sequence). The CDR3 sequence is 12 residues long. The V end was cut by 5 bases, the J end by 7 bases, with 12 bases between. CDR3 in DNA: TGTGCCAGCAGTAATGAGGCGGGTGGCTACACCTTC. Translation gives CASSNEAGGYTF.

The chain joins TRBV7-9 to TRBJ1-1; D is unresolved. The CDR3 is made up of 11 amino acids. Germline CDR1 SEHNR, CDR2 FQNEAQ (reference sequence). The germline V and J ends were trimmed by 1 base and 6 bases, with 3 bases remaining between them. The CDR3: CASSLEAEAFF. The DNA for the CDR3 is TGTGCCAGCAGCTTAGAGGCTGAAGCTTTCTTT.

The genes are TRBV29-1 and TRBJ1-1; D is ambiguous. Germline V gives CDR1 SQVTM, CDR2 ANQGSEA. This CDR3 comprises 14 residues. The V gene lost 7 bases and the J gene lost 1 base, with 16 bases spanning the gap. The CDR3 loop is CSGGEGSGNTEAFF. The DNA of the CDR3 is TGCAGCGGAGGAGAAGGGTCGGGGAACACTGAAGCTTTCTTT.

V gene TRBV5-1 combines with J gene TRBJ2-1; 7 nucleotides align to TRBD2. From germline, CDR1 is SGHRS and CDR2 YFSETQ. Unmatched junction bases numbered 10, after V lost 4 bases and J lost 6 bases. CDR3 size: 15 residues. CDR3 protein: CASSPGEGLTNEQFF. The CDR3 region has the DNA TGCGCCAGCAGCCCGGGGGAGGGTCTTACCAATGAGCAGTTCTTC. The full variable domain, with the rest looked up from reference TRBV5-1 and TRBJ2-1, is KAGVTQTPRYLIKTRGQQVTLSCSPISGHRSVSWYQQTPGQGLQFLFEYFSETQRNKGNFPGRFSGRQFSNSRSEMNVSTLELGDSALYLCASSPGEGLTNEQFFGPGTRLTVL.

The chain joins TRBV12-5 to TRBJ2-5; 16 positions agree with TRBD2. Unmatched junction bases numbered 5, after V lost 5 bases and J lost 5 bases. Germline CDR1 reads LGHNT; CDR2 reads FRNRAP. CDR3 length: 16 amino acids. The DNA of the CDR3 is TGTGCTAGTGGTCTGGGACTAGCGGGAGGGCCGGAGACCCAGTACTTC. This translates into CASGLGLAGGPETQYF.

V usage is TRBV15 and J usage is TRBJ2-3; D is undetermined. The CDR3 totals 17 residues. CDR1 and CDR2 (germline): LNHNV, YYDKDF (reference sequence). With 0 bases removed from V and 0 bases from J, the gap between germline ends came to 13 bases. Here the CDR3 reads CATSRDRRRLSTDTQYF. DNA of the CDR3: TGTGCCACCAGCAGAGATAGACGTAGACTTAGCACAGATACGCAGTATTTT.

This chain joins TRBV27 and TRBJ2-1; D unresolved. V was pared by 3 bases and J by 7 bases, with 7 bases between. The V gene's germline CDR1 is MNHEY and CDR2 SMNVEV (reference sequence). CDR3 length: 12 residues. The CDR3 spells CASSFTENEQFF. The CDR3 DNA sequence: TGTGCCAGCAGTTTTACGGAGAATGAGCAGTTCTTC.

CDR3: CASSFGLAVNWYNEQFF. CDR3 DNA: TGTGCCAGCAGCTTCGGTCTAGCGGTTAATTGGTACAATGAGCAGTTCTTC. The chain is built from TRBV7-3 and TRBJ2-1, with 7 bases identical to TRBD2. After removal of 3 bases from V and 4 bases from J, the junction contained 12 bases not matched to a gene. This CDR3 region has 17 residues. The germline V gene has CDR1 SGHTA and CDR2 FQGTGA.

This clone has just one count. This chain uses TRBV6-6 with TRBJ1-5, with D perhaps matching TRBD1 (5 bases). V gave up 6 bases and J gave up 0 bases, with 12 bases separating them. The CDR3 is 15 residues long. Germline lookup yields CDR1 MNHNY and CDR2 SVGAGI (reference sequence). The DNA for the CDR3 is TGTGCCAGCAGAAAAGGGGTAGATAGCAATCAGCCCCAGCATTTT. Protein: CASRKGVDSNQPQHF.

This chain connects TRBV5-4 to TRBJ2-7, with D possibly being TRBD2 (6 bases). The CDR3 covers 15 residues. Trimming cost V 0 bases and J 2 bases, with 12 bases left between them. Germline V gives CDR1 SGHNT, CDR2 YYREEE (reference sequence). The CDR3 loop is CASSLGLAGTYEQYF. The CDR3 DNA is TGTGCCAGCAGCTTGGGGTTGGCGGGGACCTACGAGCAGTACTTC. Complete variable domain (other parts from reference TRBV5-4 and TRBJ2-7): ETGVTQSPTHLIKTRGQQVTLRCSSQSGHNTVSWYQQALGQGPQFIFQYYREEENGRGNFPPRFSGLQFPNYSSELNVNALELDDSALYLCASSLGLAGTYEQYFGPGTRLTVT.

This chain uses TRBV29-1 with TRBJ2-1; perhaps TRBD1 as D (5 bases). The CDR3 is 12 residues long. V was clipped by 5 bases and J by 10 bases, with 15 bases between them. Germline values: CDR1 SQVTM, CDR2 ANQGSEA. The CDR3 bases are TGCAGCGTTCGAATTACGCAGGGCGAGCAGTTCTTC. The encoded protein is CSVRITQGEQFF.

The V and J genes are TRBV6-1 and TRBJ2-3; 7 bases are shared with TRBD2. Germline assignment: CDR1 MNHNS and CDR2 SASEGT. This CDR3 region has 15 residues. The V gene end was trimmed by 7 bases and the J gene end by 5 bases; junction bases not matched to a gene: 12. CDR3 region: CASKSTRGVLDTQYF. DNA of the CDR3: TGTGCCAGCAAGAGCACTCGGGGGGTGTTAGATACGCAGTATTTT.

This chain connects TRBV7-3 to TRBJ2-2, with D unclear. Per the germline V gene, CDR1 is SGHTA and CDR2 is FQGTGA. The CDR3 covers 13 residues. The V end was cut by 1 base, the J end by 10 bases, with 10 bases between. The CDR3 loop is CASSLMRTSELFF. DNA of the CDR3: TGTGCCAGCAGCTTAATGCGGACCTCGGAGCTGTTTTTT.

This chain links TRBV14 with TRBJ2-4; a possible D gene is TRBD2 (6 bases). The ends were cut back, 0 bases at V and 7 bases at J, with 10 bases in the middle. The CDR3 length is 14 residues. Germline CDR1 is SGHDN and CDR2 is FVKESK. CDR3 loop: CASSQDRGWNIQYF. Here the CDR3 DNA reads TGTGCCAGCAGCCAAGATCGGGGGTGGAACATTCAGTACTTC.

The table lists this clone with a count of one. V is TRBV2 and J is TRBJ1-2, with 8 bases that match TRBD1. The CDR3 sequence is 14 residues long. V dropped 6 bases and J dropped 7; count of bases not matched to a gene: 10. Germline V gene sequence: CDR1 SNHLY, CDR2 FYNNEI. CDR3 nucleotide sequence: TGTGCCAGCAGAGCTCAGGGGGCGCGAGCTGGCTACACCTTC. This sequence encodes CASRAQGARAGYTF.

CDR3 region: CASSPTGTGLYSGNTIYF. CDR3 DNA: TGTGCCAGCAGTCCGACCGGGACAGGGTTGTACTCTGGAAACACCATATATTTT. This rearrangement joins TRBV7-9 to TRBJ1-3, with 9 bases matching TRBD1. The germline CDR1 and CDR2 sequences are SEHNR and FQNEAQ (reference sequence). The CDR3 consists of 18 residues. V lost 6 bases, J lost 0 bases, and 12 bases stayed unmatched.

A single count supports this clone. This sequence joins TRBV7-7 and TRBJ2-2; no clear D. The CDR3 spans 16 residues. V was clipped by 2 bases and J by 2 bases, with 12 bases between them. From germline, CDR1 is SSHAT and CDR2 FNYEAQ (reference sequence). Here the CDR3 reads CASSLNQVPNTGELFF. DNA of the CDR3: TGTGCCAGCAGCTTAAATCAGGTCCCTAACACCGGGGAGCTGTTTTTT.

The chain couples TRBV13 to TRBJ2-7; D call uncertain. The CDR3 has 13 residues. Trimming removed 4 bases at V and 6 bases at J, with 13 bases between. Per germline, CDR1 PRHDT and CDR2 FYEKMQ (reference sequence). The CDR3 nucleotides read TGTGCCAGCAGCTCGGCTTACAAGGCCGAGCAGTACTTC. This encodes CASSSAYKAEQYF. Looking up the rest from reference TRBV13 and TRBJ2-7 gives the full variable domain: AAGVIQSPRHLIKEKRETATLKCYPIPRHDTVYWYQQGPGQDPQFLISFYEKMQSDKGSIPDRFSAQQFSDYHSELNMSSLELGDSALYFCASSSAYKAEQYFGPGTRLTVT.

The chain is built from TRBV7-9 and TRBJ2-1, with 7 bases fitting TRBD1. The CDR3 is 15 residues long. The V and J ends lost 5 bases and 0 bases, in that order; junction bases with no gene match: 4. The germline V gene has CDR1 SEHNR and CDR2 FQNEAQ (reference sequence). DNA of the CDR3: TGTGCCAGCAGCCAAGGGGACAGCTCCTACAATGAGCAGTTCTTC. It codes for CASSQGDSSYNEQFF.

The chain couples TRBV12-5 to TRBJ2-5, with 9 bases aligning to TRBD1. Trimming took 6 bases from V and 1 from J; bases not matched to a gene: 3. The CDR3 has 14 residues. In germline, CDR1 is LGHNT, CDR2 FRNRAP. The CDR3 sequence is CASGRGQGQETQYF. Written as DNA, the CDR3 is TGTGCTAGTGGAAGGGGACAGGGCCAAGAGACCCAGTACTTC.

This clone appeared a few times. The chain carries TRBV4-2 and TRBJ2-7, with 9 bases matching TRBD2. Germline CDR1 and CDR2: LGHNA and YNFKEQ. V dropped 3 bases and J dropped 4; count of bases not matched to a gene: 7. CDR3 length: 15 amino acids. CDR3 nucleotides: TGTGCCAGCAGCCAGGTGACTAGCGGCCCTTACGAGCAGTACTTC. Its protein is CASSQVTSGPYEQYF.